The clone carrying this T cell receptor (beta chain) was observed at least ten times. TCR beta libraries were made by quantitative 5'-RACE with molecular barcodes. MiXCR, applied by TCRdb to the 5' RACE reads, yields one record per CDR3 protein. The profile shows 39,000 or so distinct CDR3 sequences, 3% to 3.5% of them singletons. The data belong to a study of CD8 T cells in ankylosing spondylitis. V was clipped by 4 bases and J by 2 bases; unmatched bases: 10. The CDR3 runs to 16 residues. Looked up from germline, CDR1 is SGDLS and CDR2 is YYNGEE. The chain is built from TRBV9 and TRBJ2-3, with 7 positions matching TRBD2. The sample taken for sequencing was blood, either unsorted or a sorted T cell fraction (not recorded which). The clonotype comes from a male donor with ankylosing spondylitis or in good health (not recorded which). The CDR3 DNA reads as TGTGCCAGCAGCCCGACGGGAGGACTACTCACAGATACGCAGTATTTT. Protein product: CASSPTGGLLTDTQYF.